The 21 T cell receptor beta chains listed next were all sequenced from one sample in a study of a mutant IDH1 vaccine in newly diagnosed glioma. The time point was: week 35, safety follow-up. Doses of 300 ug of mutant IDH1 20-mer peptide were given with topical imiquimod. Some clones are missing from TCRdb's copy, which holds only in-frame ones; the method was immunoSEQ multiplex PCR. Of tens of thousands of clones listed, approximately 88% were seen once; the top ten hold approximately 12%. The antigens for these receptors are not known. The specimen comprised PBMCs, sampled from a glioma patient whose treatment included an IDH1 peptide vaccine. These receptor sequences come from a man aged 18 to 30 with glioma.

This chain connects TRBV27 to TRBJ2-3; 11 bases match TRBD2. The CDR3 loop spans 18 amino acids. V shed 1 base, J shed 6 bases, and the junction held 12 bases outside the gene matches. CDR1 is MNHEY and CDR2 is SMNVEV in the germline V gene (reference sequence). The CDR3 DNA sequence: TGTGCCAGCAGTTTATTGGGGGCCCCACTAGCGGGAGTGGATACGCAGTATTTT. Amino acid sequence: CASSLLGAPLAGVDTQYF.

The chain joins TRBV5-4 to TRBJ2-1, with unresolved D. The germline CDR1 and CDR2 sequences are SGHNT and YYREEE (reference sequence). V dropped 4 bases and J dropped 4 bases, with 9 bases sitting between them. This CDR3 is 13 amino acids long. This CDR3 is CASSSIEYNEQFF. In nucleotides, the CDR3 is TGTGCCAGCAGCAGCATAGAATACAATGAGCAGTTCTTC.

This clone was picked up one time. The chain carries TRBV6-1 and TRBJ2-1; maybe TRBD2 (5 bases). This CDR3 is 15 amino acids long. The V gene lost 2 bases and the J gene lost 5 bases, with 13 bases spanning the gap. Per germline, CDR1 MNHNS and CDR2 SASEGT. The CDR3: CASSERYGGHNEQFF. The CDR3 DNA sequence: TGTGCCAGCAGTGAAAGGTATGGAGGTCACAATGAGCAGTTCTTC.

V and J are TRBV29-1 and TRBJ1-2; D might be TRBD1 (5 bases). Deletions cut 6 bases from V and 3 bases from J, with 14 bases between. CDR1 and CDR2 from the germline V gene are SQVTM and ANQGSEA. The CDR3 contains 13 residues. The DNA for the CDR3 is TGCAGCGTGGCAACCCAGGGATACTATGGCTACACCTTC. Its translation: CSVATQGYYGYTF. Combining the CDR3 with reference TRBV29-1 and TRBJ1-2 gives the whole variable domain SAVISQKPSRDICQRGTSLTIQCQVDSQVTMMFWYRQQPGQSLTLIATANQGSEATYESGFVIDKFPISRPNLTFSTLTVSNMSPEDSSIYLCSVATQGYYGYTFGSGTRLTVV.

The V call is TRBV5-1, the J call TRBJ2-5; 12 nucleotides line up with TRBD2. J was trimmed by 4 bases and V by 1 base; bases with no gene match: 11. The CDR3 covers 18 residues. Looked up from germline, CDR1 is SGHRS and CDR2 is YFSETQ. The CDR3 DNA follows: TGCGCCAGCAGCTTGCGGTCTAGCGGGAGGGCCGGGGGAGAGACCCAGTACTTC. Protein sequence: CASSLRSSGRAGGETQYF.

The rearrangement uses TRBV28 and TRBJ2-7; D is ambiguous. CDR1 and CDR2 from the germline V gene are MDHEN and SYDVKM. Trimming cost V 3 bases and J 4 bases, with 7 bases left between them. CDR3 length: 12 residues. The CDR3 sequence is CASSLAIYEQYF. The CDR3 DNA follows: TGTGCCAGCAGTTTGGCTATATACGAGCAGTACTTC.

Here the CDR3 reads CASSPGPTTGEAFF. CDR3 DNA: TGTGCCAGCAGCCCGGGCCCCACGACAGGTGAAGCTTTCTTT. The genes are TRBV6-5 and TRBJ1-1, with D possibly matching TRBD1 (6 bases). The V end lost 6 bases, the J end lost 7 bases, and 18 bases lay between the germline ends. Germline loops: CDR1 MNHEY, CDR2 SVGAGI. The CDR3 is made up of 14 amino acids.

The J gene is TRBJ1-5, the V gene TRBV6-5, with D unresolved. The CDR3 loop spans 14 amino acids. The germline gives CDR1 MNHEY, CDR2 SVGAGI. The V and J ends lost 4 bases and 1 base respectively, with 8 bases between them. CDR3 bases: TGTGCCAGCAGTTCTCTAGGGAGCAATCAGCCCCAGCATTTT. Translated: CASSSLGSNQPQHF.

This clone was counted once. The chain joins TRBV6-5 to TRBJ1-2; no clear D gene. The CDR3 is 13 amino acids. Germline CDR1 is MNHEY and CDR2 is SVGAGI. V lost 6 bases and J 3 bases, leaving 11 bases between the germline ends. CDR3 amino acids: CASRPQLYYGYTF. The DNA of the CDR3 is TGTGCCAGCAGGCCACAGTTATACTATGGCTACACCTTC.

As for this clone: An end of the junction differs from the germline gene, which may be a read error. J is TRBJ1-5 and V is TRBV6-6; D is unresolved. CDR1 is MNHNY, CDR2 SVGAGI, per germline (reference sequence). This CDR3 spans 15 amino acids. CDR3 sequence: CASSDSGHSNQPQHF. The DNA of the CDR3 is TGTGCCAGCAGTGACTCAGGTCATAGCAATCAGCCCCAGCATTTT.

This chain uses TRBV4-1 with TRBJ2-5; TRBD1 is a possible D gene (5 bases). The J call may not be correct, given that the DNA end is closer to TRBJ2-7. The CDR3 consists of 12 residues. The germline gives CDR1 MGHRA, CDR2 YSYEKL. The CDR3 DNA sequence: TGCGCCAGCAGCCCACAGGAAGACGAGCAGTACTTC. Translation: CASSPQEDEQYF.

CDR3 protein: CASSLTPGTYNEQFF. The CDR3 nucleotides are TGTGCCAGCAGCTTAACTCCCGGCACCTACAATGAGCAGTTCTTC. The chain carries TRBV7-3 and TRBJ2-1, with D unclear. The CDR3 has 15 residues. Germline V gene data show CDR1 as SGHTA and CDR2 as FQGTGA. Trimming stripped 0 bases from V and 2 bases from J, with 8 bases between.

The chain is built from TRBV19 and TRBJ1-1, with 8 bases aligning to TRBD1. Unmatched junction bases numbered 9, after V lost 5 bases and J lost 7 bases. Germline lookup yields CDR1 LNHDA and CDR2 SQIVND (reference sequence). This CDR3 is built from 14 residues. The CDR3 protein is CASSPRDRLIEAFF. CDR3 nucleotides: TGTGCCAGTAGTCCCCGGGACAGGCTTATTGAAGCTTTCTTT.

This clone appeared once. The V and J genes are TRBV7-2 and TRBJ2-7; maybe TRBD1 (6 bases). V gave up 4 bases and J gave up 4 bases, with 20 bases separating them. CDR3 size: 16 residues. The germline gives CDR1 SGHTA, CDR2 FQGNSA. The CDR3 coding sequence is TGTGCCAGCAGCTCGTCTACAGGGTATCTTTTATACGAGCAGTACTTC. This gives the protein CASSSSTGYLLYEQYF.

This sequence joins TRBV2 and TRBJ2-7, with 7 bases that match TRBD1. The V gene's germline CDR1 is SNHLY and CDR2 FYNNEI. The CDR3 has 13 amino acids. The V segment lost 4 bases and the J segment 1 base; nucleotides outside the gene matches: 1. The CDR3 spells CASSGDSSYEQYF. Written as DNA, the CDR3 is TGTGCCAGCAGTGGGGACAGTTCCTACGAGCAGTACTTC.

This clone was picked up a small number of times. The J gene is TRBJ1-1, the V gene TRBV10-3, with TRBD1 as a possible D gene (6 bases). The CDR3 length is 10 residues. CDR1 is ENHRY, CDR2 SYGVKD, per germline. CDR3 bases: TGTGGGGCAGGGGACACTGAAGCTTTCTTT. It codes for CGAGDTEAFF.

As for this clone: The junction departs from the called germline gene at one end, perhaps through a read error. The chain has TRBV7-7 and TRBJ2-7; D ambiguous. Germline lookup yields CDR1 SSHAT and CDR2 FNYEAQ (reference sequence). CDR3 length equals 14 residues. The CDR3: CASSLRAGPYEQYF. The CDR3 DNA reads TGTGCTAGCAGCTTACGGGCAGGACCCTACGAGCAGTACTTC.

This clone was seen a few times. This chain links TRBV6-1 with TRBJ1-5, with unresolved D. Trimming removed 2 bases from V and 9 bases from J, with 17 bases in between. Germline lookup yields CDR1 MNHNS and CDR2 SASEGT. The CDR3 contains 15 residues. The CDR3 spells CASSENLPPRWPQHF. The CDR3 region has the DNA TGTGCCAGCAGTGAAAACCTCCCTCCACGGTGGCCCCAGCATTTT.

The chain joins TRBV10-3 to TRBJ2-2; 7 bases line up with TRBD1. This CDR3 has 12 residues. In germline, CDR1 is ENHRY, CDR2 SYGVKD. The V segment lost 10 bases and the J segment 9 bases; nucleotides outside the gene matches: 8. The CDR3 loop is CATRQGGRELFF. The CDR3 coding sequence is TGTGCCACAAGACAGGGTGGGAGGGAGCTGTTTTTT.

The genes are TRBV5-6 and TRBJ2-1, with 8 bases that match TRBD2. CDR3 length: 17 amino acids. Germline lookup yields CDR1 SGHDT and CDR2 YYEEEE. The junction had 12 bases not matched to a gene; V was cut back by 5 bases and J by 2 bases. The CDR3 reads CASSSRISGGAYNEQFF. The CDR3 region has the DNA TGTGCCAGCAGTTCCCGGATATCGGGAGGGGCCTACAATGAGCAGTTCTTC.

This chain uses TRBV6-5 with TRBJ2-7; no clear D. CDR1 is MNHEY and CDR2 is SVGAGI in the germline V gene. The V end was cut by 0 bases, the J end by 0 bases, with 12 bases between. This CDR3 spans 16 amino acids. CDR3 region: CASSYSVASSSYEQYF. The CDR3, as DNA: TGTGCCAGCAGTTACTCGGTAGCTAGTTCCTCCTACGAGCAGTACTTC.